This T cell receptor (beta chain) was identified during a study of response to subunit inactivated influenza vaccine. The V gene lost 0 bases and the J gene lost 6 bases, with 18 bases spanning the gap. CDR1 is LGHNA, CDR2 YSLEER, per germline. This CDR3 comprises 16 residues. TCRdb independently ran MiXCR on the RT-PCR reads; one entry per CDR3 protein. Seen here are hundreds of thousands of distinct CDR3 sequences, 15% to 20% observed once, and the top ten hold about a tenth. This clonotype occurred many times. Its antigen is not identified. Findings and limits, study-wide: Seasonal influenza vaccination, on each occasion, was suggested by the authors to recruit few new T cells.

The V and J genes are TRBV4-3 and TRBJ2-7; D is undetermined. The sample was PBMCs from blood, taken roughly 5 days after vaccination. This receptor was identified in a man aged 50 to 59 who received an inactivated influenza vaccine. Here the CDR3 DNA reads TGCGCCAGCAGCCAAGATGCGGCCCCCAAAGGAGCCGAGCAGTACTTC. Its protein is CASSQDAAPKGAEQYF.